The 4 T cell receptor beta chains presented below share a single source sample, sequenced in a study of human T cells and chemical hapten exposure. The time point is: pre-sensitization, week 0. Described treatment: therapeutic diphenylcyclopropenone sensitization with weekly scalp DPC. Using its own MiXCR run on the RACE reads, TCRdb lists one record per CDR3 protein. The sample consists of under 300,000 distinct CDR3 sequences, around 7.3% of them appearing once. This specimen was whole blood, taken in connection with sensitization to the hapten diphenylcyclopropenone (DPC). The receptors derive from a man aged 18-30 years with alopecia areata. Some clones in this sample may be carry-over from other donors' samples.

V is TRBV6-2 or TRBV6-3 and J is TRBJ2-5; weak D call: TRBD2 (5 bases). Germline V gene lookup returns CDR1 MNHEY and CDR2 SVGEGT. V lost 6 bases and J lost 4, with 12 bases in between. This CDR3 region has 13 residues. CDR3 nucleotide sequence: TGTGCCAGCAGCCCGGACTTCCCAGAGACCCAGTACTTC. Translating it yields CASSPDFPETQYF.

CDR3 sequence reads: CASTMTGDEYGYTF. In nucleotides, the CDR3 is TGTGCCAGCACCATGACAGGGGATGAGTATGGCTACACCTTC. The chain links TRBV12-3 or TRBV12-4 to TRBJ1-2; 8 bases agree with TRBD1. The CDR3 covers 14 residues. Trimming cost V 7 bases and J 5 bases; bases outside gene matches: 9.

This clonotype was counted between two and nine times. The chain has TRBV6-2 or TRBV6-3 and TRBJ1-6; TRBD1 is a possible D gene (5 bases). Trimming took off 2 bases at V and 5 bases at J, with 10 bases between the two ends. From germline, CDR1 is MNHEY and CDR2 SVGEGT. The CDR3 is made up of 15 amino acids. The CDR3 DNA reads TGTGCCAGCAGTTACGGGTCCAGGGATAATTCACCCCTCCACTTT. It codes for CASSYGSRDNSPLHF.

V is TRBV7-2 and J is TRBJ1-1; D is undetermined. Trimming took off 8 bases at V and 2 bases at J, with 18 bases between the two ends. Germline loops: CDR1 SGHTA, CDR2 FQGNSA. The length of the CDR3 is 15 residues. CDR3 sequence reads: CASHLFRVLNTEAFF. The CDR3 DNA follows: TGTGCCAGCCACCTCTTTAGGGTACTAAACACTGAAGCTTTCTTT.